This T cell receptor beta chain was retrieved from a study of blood T cells in healthy people across ages. This clonotype was seen more than once but under ten times. Then a second PCR, running about 7 to 11 cycles, was carried out with a sample-barcoded 5' primer and a J-beta primer mix. MiXCR, run by TCRdb on the 5' RACE reads, gives a single entry per CDR3 protein. The repertoire holds about 680,000 distinct CDR3 sequences, with roughly 49% as singletons. The TCR comes from a woman in her sixties or seventies in good health. The sample taken for sequencing was blood.

The CDR3 coding sequence is TGTGCCAGCAGCGTGACAGGGGTCGAGACCCAGTACTTC. Translation: CASSVTGVETQYF. The chain has TRBV2 and TRBJ2-5, with 8 nucleotides matching TRBD1. Germline values: CDR1 SNHLY, CDR2 FYNNEI. The CDR3 is 13 residues long. Germline trimming cut 6 bases from V and 5 bases from J; bases unmatched to any gene: 5.